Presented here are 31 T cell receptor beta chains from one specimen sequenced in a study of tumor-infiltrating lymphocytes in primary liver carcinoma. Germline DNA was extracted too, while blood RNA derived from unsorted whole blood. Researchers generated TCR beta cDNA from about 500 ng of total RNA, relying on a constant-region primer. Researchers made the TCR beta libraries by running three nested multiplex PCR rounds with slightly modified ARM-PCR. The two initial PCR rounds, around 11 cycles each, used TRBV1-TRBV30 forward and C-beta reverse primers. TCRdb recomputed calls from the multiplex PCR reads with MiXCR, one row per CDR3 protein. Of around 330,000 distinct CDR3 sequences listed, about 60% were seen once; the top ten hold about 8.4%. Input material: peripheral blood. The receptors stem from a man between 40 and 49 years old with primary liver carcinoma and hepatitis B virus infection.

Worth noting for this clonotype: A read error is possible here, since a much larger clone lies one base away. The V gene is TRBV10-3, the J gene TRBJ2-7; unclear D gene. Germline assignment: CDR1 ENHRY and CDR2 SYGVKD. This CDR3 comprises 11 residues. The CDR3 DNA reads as TGTGCCATCGGTGAGTCGGCCGAGCAGTACTTC. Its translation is CAIGESAEQYF.

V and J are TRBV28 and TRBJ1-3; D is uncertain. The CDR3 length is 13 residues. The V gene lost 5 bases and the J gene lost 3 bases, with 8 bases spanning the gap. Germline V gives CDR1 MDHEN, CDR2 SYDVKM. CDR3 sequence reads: CASSRPYGNTIYF. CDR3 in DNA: TGTGCCAGCAGTCGACCCTATGGAAACACCATATATTTT.

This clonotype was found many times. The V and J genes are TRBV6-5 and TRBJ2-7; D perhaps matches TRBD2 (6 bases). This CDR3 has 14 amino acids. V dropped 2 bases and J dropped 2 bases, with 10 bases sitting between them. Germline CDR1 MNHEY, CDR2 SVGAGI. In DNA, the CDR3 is TGTGCCAGCAGTTACGCGGGAATCACCTACGAGCAGTACTTC. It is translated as CASSYAGITYEQYF.

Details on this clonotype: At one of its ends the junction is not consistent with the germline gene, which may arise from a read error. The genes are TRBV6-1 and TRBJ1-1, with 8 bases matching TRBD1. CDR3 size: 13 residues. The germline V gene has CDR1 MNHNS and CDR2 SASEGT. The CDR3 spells CACSRTGNTGAFF. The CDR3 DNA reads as TGTGCCTGCTCCCGGACAGGGAACACTGGAGCTTTCTTT.

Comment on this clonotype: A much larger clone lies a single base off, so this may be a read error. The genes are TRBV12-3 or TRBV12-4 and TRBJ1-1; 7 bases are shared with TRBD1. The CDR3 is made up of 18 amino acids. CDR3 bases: TGTGCCAGCAGTTTAGACTTAGGGGGCGGGGGACGGAACACTGAAGCTTCCTTT. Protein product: CASSLDLGGGGRNTEASF.

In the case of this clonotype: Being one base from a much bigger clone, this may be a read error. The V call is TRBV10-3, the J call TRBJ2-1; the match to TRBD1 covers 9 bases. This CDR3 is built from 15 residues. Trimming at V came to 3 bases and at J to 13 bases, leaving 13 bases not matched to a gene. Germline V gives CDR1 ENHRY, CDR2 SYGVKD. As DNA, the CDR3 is TGTGCCATCAGTGAACCGGGACAGGGTGGAGAGACCCAGTTCTTC. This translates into CAISEPGQGGETQFF.

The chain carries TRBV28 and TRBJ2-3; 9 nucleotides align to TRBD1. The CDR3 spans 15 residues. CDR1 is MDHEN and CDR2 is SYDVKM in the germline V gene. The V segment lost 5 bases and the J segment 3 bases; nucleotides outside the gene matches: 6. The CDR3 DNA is TGTGCCAGCAGTCCCACGGGACAGGGAACAGATACGCAGTATTTT. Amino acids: CASSPTGQGTDTQYF.

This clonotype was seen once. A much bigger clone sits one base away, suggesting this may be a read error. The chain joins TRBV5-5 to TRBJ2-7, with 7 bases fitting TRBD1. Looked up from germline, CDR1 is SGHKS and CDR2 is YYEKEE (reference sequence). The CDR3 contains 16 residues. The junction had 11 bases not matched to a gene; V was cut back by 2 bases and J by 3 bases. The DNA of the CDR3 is TGTGCCAGCAGCTTCCAACCCAGACAGGGTGGCTACGAGCAGTACTTC. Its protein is CASSFQPRQGGYEQYF.

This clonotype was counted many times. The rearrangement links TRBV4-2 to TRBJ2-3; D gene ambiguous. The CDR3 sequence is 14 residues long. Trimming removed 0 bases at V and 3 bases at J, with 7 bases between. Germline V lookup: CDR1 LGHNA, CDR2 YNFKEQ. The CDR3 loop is CASSQEGFTDTQYF. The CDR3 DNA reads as TGTGCCAGCAGCCAAGAAGGCTTTACAGATACGCAGTATTTT.

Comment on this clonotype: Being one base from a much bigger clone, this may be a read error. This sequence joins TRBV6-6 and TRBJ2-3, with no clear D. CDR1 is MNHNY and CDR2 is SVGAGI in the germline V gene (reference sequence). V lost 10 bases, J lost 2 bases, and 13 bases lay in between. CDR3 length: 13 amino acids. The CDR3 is CATSGSNTDTQYF. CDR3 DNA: TGTGCCACCTCCGGGTCTAACACAGATACGCAGTATTTT.

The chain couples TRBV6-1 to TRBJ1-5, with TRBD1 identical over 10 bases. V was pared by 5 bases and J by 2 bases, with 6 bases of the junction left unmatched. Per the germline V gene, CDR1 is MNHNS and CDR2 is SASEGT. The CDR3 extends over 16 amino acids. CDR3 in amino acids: CASSLTGGAGNQPQHF. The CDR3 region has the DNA TGTGCCAGCAGTTTGACAGGGGGCGCGGGCAATCAGCCCCAGCATTTT.

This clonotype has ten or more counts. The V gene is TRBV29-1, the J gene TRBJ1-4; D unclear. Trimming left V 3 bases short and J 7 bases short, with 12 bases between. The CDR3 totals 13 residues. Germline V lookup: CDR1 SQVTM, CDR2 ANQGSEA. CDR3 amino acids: CSVEAQSGEKLFF. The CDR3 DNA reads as TGCAGCGTTGAGGCCCAGAGCGGTGAAAAACTGTTTTTT. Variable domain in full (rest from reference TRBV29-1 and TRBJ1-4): SAVISQKPSRDICQRGTSLTIQCQVDSQVTMMFWYRQQPGQSLTLIATANQGSEATYESGFVIDKFPISRPNLTFSTLTVSNMSPEDSSIYLCSVEAQSGEKLFFGSGTQLSVL.

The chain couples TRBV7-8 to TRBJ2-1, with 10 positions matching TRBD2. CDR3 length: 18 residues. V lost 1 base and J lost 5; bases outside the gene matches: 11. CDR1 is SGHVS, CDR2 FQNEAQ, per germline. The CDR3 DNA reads TGTGCCAGCAGCTTAGTCGGACTAGCGGTCGTAATTAACAATGAGCAGTTCTTC. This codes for CASSLVGLAVVINNEQFF.

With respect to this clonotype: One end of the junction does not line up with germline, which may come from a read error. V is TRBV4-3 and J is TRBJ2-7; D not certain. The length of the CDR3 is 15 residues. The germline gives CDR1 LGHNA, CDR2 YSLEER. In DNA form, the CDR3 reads TGCGCCAGCAGCCAAGTGATAGGGATCGCCTACGGGCAGTACTTC. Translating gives CASSQVIGIAYGQYF.

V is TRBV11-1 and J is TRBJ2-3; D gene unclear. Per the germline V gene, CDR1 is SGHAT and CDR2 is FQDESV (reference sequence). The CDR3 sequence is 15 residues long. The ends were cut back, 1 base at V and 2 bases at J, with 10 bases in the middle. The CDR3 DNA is TGTGCCAGCAGCTTAGGGCCGAGCATCACAGATACGCAGTATTTT. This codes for CASSLGPSITDTQYF.

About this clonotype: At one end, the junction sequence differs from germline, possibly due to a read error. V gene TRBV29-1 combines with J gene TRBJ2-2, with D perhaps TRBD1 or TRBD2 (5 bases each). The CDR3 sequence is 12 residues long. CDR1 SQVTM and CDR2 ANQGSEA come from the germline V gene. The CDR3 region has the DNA TGCAGCGTCGGGGCGAACACCGGGGAGCTGCTTTTT. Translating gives CSVGANTGELLF.

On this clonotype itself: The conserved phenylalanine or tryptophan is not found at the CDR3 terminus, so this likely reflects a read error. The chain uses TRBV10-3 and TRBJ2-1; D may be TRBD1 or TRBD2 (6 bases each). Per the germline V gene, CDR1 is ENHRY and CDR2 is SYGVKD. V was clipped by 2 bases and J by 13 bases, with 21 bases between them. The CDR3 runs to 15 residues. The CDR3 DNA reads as TGTGCCATCAGTGAGAGCGGAGGGGGGTACAAAGAACAGTTCTTA. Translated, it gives CAISESGGGYKEQFL.

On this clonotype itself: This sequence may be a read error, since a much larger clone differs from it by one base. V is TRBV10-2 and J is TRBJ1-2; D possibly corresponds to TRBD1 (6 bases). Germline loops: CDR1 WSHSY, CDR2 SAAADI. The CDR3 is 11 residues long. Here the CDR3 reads CASRQGNGYAF. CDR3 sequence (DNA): TGCGCCAGCAGACAGGGAAATGGCTACGCCTTC.

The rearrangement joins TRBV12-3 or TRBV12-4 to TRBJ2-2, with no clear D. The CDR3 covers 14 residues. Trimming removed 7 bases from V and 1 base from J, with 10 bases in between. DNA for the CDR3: TGTGCCAGCACCCCGGGCCTGAACACCGGGGAGCTGTTTTTT. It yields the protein CASTPGLNTGELFF.

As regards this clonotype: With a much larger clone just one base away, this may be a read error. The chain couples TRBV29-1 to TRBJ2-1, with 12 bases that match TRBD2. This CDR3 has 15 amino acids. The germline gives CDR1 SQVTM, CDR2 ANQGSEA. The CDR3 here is CSVGLAGSSFNEQFF. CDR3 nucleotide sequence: TGCAGCGTCGGACTAGCGGGATCCTCCTTCAATGAGCAGTTCTTC.

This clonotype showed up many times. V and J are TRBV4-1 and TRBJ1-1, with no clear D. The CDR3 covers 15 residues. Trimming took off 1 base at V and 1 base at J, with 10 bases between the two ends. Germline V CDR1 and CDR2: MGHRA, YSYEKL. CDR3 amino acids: CASSQGTDPNTEAFF. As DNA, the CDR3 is TGCGCCAGCAGCCAAGGGACGGACCCGAACACTGAAGCTTTCTTT.

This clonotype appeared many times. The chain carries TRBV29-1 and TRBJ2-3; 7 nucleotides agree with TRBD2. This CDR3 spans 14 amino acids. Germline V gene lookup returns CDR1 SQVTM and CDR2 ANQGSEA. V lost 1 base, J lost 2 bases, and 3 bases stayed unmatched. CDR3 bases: TGCAGCGTTGAAGCGCGGGGGTTCACAGATACGCAGTATTTT. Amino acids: CSVEARGFTDTQYF.

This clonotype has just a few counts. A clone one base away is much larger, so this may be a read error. The CDR3 sequence: CASSHRAGVSYEQYF. CDR3 nucleotides: TGTGCCAGCAGCCACCGGGCGGGAGTTTCCTACGAGCAGTACTTC. The chain is built from TRBV6-5 and TRBJ2-7, with 7 bases that match TRBD2. Germline assignment: CDR1 MNHEY and CDR2 SVGAGI. Trimming removed 6 bases from V and 1 base from J; junction bases left unmatched: 9. The CDR3 length is 15 residues.

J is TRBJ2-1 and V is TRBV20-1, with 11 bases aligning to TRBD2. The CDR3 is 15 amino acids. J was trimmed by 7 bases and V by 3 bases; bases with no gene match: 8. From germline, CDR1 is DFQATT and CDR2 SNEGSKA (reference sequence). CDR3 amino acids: CSASRPTSGSNEQFF. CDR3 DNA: TGCAGTGCTAGCAGGCCTACTAGCGGGAGTAATGAGCAGTTCTTC.

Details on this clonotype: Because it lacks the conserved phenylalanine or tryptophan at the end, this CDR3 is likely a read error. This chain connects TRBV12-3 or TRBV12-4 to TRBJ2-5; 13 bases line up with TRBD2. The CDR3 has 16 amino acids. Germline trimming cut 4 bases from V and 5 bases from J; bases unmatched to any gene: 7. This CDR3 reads CASSYGLAGVGETQYS. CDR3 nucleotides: TGTGCCAGCAGTTATGGACTAGCGGGAGTAGGGGAGACCCAGTACTCC.

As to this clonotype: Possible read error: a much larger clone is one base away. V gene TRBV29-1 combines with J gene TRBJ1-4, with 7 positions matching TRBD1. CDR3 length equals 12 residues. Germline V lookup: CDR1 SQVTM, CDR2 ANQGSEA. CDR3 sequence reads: CSGQGGNEELFF. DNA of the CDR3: TGCAGCGGTCAGGGGGGGAATGAAGAACTGTTTTTT.

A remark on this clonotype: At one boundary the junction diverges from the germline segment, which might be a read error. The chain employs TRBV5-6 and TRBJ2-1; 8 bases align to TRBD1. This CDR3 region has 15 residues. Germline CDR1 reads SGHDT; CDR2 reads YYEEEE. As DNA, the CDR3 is TGTTCCAGCGCCCCCGGCAGGGGGCTCAACAATGAGCAGTTCTTC. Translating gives CSSAPGRGLNNEQFF. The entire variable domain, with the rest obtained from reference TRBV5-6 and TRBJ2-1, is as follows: DAGVTQSPTHLIKTRGQQVTLRCSPKSGHDTVSWYQQALGQGPQFIFQYYEEEERQRGNFPDRFSGHQFPNYSSELNVNALLLGDSALYLCSSAPGRGLNNEQFFGPGTRLTVL.

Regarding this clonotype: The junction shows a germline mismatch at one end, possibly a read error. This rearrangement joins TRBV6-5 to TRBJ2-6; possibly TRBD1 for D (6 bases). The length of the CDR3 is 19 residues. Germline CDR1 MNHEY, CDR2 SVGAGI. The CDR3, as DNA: TGTGCCTGCAAGGAGAAACCGGGACACCTGAACTCTGGGGCCAACGTCCTGATTTTC. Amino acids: CACKEKPGHLNSGANVLIF.

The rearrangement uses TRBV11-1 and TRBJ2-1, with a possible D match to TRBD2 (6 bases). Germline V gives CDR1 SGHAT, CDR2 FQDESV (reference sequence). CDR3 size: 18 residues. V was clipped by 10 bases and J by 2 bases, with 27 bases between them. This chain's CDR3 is CANSLTSGRPTAYNEQFF. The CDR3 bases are TGTGCCAACAGTCTTACTAGTGGGAGGCCCACCGCCTACAATGAGCAGTTCTTC.

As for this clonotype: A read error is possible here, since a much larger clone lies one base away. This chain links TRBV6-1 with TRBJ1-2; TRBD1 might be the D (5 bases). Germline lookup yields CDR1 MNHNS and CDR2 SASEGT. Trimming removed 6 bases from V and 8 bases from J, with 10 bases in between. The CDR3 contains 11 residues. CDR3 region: CASRPRDGYTF. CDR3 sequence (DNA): TGTGCCAGCAGACCCAGGGACGGCTACACCTTC.

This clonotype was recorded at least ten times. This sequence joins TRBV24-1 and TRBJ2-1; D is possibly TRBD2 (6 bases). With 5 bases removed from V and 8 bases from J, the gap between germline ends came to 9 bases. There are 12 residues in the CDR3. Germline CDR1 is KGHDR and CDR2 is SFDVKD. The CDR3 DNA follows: TGTGCCACCAGTGTGGGGGGACATGAGCAGTTCTTC. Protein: CATSVGGHEQFF.